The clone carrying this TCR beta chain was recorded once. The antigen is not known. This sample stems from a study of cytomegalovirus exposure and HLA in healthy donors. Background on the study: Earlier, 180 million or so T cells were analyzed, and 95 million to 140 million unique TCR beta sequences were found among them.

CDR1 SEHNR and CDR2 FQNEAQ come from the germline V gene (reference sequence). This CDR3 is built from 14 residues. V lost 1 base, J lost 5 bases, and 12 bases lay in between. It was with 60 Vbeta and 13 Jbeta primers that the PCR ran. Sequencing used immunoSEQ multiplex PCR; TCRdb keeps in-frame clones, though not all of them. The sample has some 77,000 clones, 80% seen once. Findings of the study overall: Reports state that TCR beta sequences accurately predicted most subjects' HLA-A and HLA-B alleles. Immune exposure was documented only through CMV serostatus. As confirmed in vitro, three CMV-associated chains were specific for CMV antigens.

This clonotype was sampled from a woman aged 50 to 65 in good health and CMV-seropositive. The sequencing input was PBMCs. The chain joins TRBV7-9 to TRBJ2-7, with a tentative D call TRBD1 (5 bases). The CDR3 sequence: CASSLDQGIDEQYF. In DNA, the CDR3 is TGTGCCAGCAGCTTAGATCAGGGTATCGACGAGCAGTACTTC.